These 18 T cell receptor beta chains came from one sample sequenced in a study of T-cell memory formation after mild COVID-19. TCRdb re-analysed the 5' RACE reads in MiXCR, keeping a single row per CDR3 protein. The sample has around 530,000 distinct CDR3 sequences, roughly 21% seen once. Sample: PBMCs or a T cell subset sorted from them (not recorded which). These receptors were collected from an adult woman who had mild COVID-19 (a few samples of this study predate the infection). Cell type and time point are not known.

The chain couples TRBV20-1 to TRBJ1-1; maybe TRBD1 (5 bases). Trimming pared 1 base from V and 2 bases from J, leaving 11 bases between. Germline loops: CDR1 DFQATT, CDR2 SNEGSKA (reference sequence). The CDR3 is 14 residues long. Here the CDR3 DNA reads TGCAGTGCTAGAGCCCCGACAGTCAACACTGAAGCTTTCTTT. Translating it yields CSARAPTVNTEAFF.

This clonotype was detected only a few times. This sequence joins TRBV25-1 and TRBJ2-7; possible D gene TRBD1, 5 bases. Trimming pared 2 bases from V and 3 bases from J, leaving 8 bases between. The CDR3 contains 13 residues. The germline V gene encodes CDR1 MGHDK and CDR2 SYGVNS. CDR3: CASSEGAYYEQYF. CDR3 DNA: TGTGCCAGCAGTGAAGGGGCTTACTACGAGCAGTACTTC.

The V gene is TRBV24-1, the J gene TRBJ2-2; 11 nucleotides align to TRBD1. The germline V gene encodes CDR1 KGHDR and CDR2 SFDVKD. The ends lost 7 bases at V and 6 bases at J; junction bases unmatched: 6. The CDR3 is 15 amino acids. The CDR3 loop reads CATSGGQGVPGELFF. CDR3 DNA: TGTGCCACCAGCGGGGGACAGGGGGTCCCCGGGGAGCTGTTTTTT.

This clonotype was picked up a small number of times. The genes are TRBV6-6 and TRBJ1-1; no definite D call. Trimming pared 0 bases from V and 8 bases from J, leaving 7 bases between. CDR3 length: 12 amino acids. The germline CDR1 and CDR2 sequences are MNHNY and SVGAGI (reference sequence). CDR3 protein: CASSYSNQEAFF. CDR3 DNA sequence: TGTGCCAGCAGTTACTCGAACCAGGAAGCTTTCTTT.

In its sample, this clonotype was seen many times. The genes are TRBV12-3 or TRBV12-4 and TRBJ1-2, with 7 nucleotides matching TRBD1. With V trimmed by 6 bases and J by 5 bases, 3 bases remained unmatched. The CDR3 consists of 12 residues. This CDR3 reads CASRPGGYGYTF. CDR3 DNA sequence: TGTGCCAGCAGACCAGGGGGATATGGCTACACCTTC.

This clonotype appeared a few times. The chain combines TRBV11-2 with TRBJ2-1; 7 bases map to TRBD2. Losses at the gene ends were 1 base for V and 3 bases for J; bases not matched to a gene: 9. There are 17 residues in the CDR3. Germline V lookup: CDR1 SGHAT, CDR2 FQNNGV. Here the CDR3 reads CASSLGVLAEDYNEQFF. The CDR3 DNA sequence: TGTGCCAGCAGCTTAGGTGTGCTAGCGGAAGACTACAATGAGCAGTTCTTC.

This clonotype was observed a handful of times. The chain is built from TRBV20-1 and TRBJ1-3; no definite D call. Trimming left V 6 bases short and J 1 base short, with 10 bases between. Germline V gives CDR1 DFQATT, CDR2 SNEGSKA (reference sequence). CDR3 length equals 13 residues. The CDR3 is CSAARKSGNTIYF. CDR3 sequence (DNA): TGCAGTGCGGCACGAAAATCTGGAAACACCATATATTTT.

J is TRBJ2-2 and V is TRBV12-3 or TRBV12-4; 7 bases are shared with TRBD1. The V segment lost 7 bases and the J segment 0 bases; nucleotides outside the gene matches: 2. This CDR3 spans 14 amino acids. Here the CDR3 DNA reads TGTGCCAGCAAAGGGACAGCGAACACCGGGGAGCTGTTTTTT. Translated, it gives CASKGTANTGELFF.

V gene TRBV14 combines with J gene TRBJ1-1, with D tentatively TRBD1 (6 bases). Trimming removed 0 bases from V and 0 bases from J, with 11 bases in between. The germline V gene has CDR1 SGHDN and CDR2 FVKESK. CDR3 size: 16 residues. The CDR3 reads CASSQEQGPLNTEAFF. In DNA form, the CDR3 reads TGTGCCAGCAGCCAAGAGCAGGGGCCCTTGAACACTGAAGCTTTCTTT.

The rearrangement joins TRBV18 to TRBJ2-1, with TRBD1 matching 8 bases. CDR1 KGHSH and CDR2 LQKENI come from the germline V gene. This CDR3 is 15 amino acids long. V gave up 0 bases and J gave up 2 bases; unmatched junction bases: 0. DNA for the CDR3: TGTGCCAGCTCACCACCGGGACAGGCCTACAATGAGCAGTTCTTC. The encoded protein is CASSPPGQAYNEQFF.

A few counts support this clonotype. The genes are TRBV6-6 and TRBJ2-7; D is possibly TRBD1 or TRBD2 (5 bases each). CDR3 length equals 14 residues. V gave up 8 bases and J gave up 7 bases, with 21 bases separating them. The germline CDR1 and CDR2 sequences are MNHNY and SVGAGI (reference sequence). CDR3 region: CASEGWGILGEQYF. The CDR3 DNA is TGTGCCAGCGAGGGTTGGGGGATATTGGGGGAGCAGTACTTC.

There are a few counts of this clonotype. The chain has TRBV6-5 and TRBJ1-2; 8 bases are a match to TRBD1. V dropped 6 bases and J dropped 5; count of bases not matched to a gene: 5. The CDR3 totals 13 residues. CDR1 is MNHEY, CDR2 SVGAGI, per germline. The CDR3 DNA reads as TGTGCCAGCAGGGACAGGGAGATGTATGGCTACACCTTC. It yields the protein CASRDREMYGYTF.

CDR3 residues: CASSQGMKGFPFDEQFF. CDR3 DNA: TGTGCCAGCAGCCAAGGAATGAAGGGATTCCCTTTCGATGAGCAGTTCTTC. This chain joins TRBV3-1 and TRBJ2-1; D gene unclear. Germline CDR1 LGHDT, CDR2 YNNKEL (reference sequence). The CDR3 length is 17 residues. Trimming left V 1 base short and J 8 bases short, with 21 bases between.

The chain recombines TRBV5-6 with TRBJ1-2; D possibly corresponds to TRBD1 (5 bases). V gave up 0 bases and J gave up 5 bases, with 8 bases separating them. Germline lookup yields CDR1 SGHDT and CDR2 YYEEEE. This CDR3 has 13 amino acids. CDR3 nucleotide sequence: TGTGCCAGCAGCTTGGAGACAGAATATGGCTACACCTTC. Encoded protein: CASSLETEYGYTF.

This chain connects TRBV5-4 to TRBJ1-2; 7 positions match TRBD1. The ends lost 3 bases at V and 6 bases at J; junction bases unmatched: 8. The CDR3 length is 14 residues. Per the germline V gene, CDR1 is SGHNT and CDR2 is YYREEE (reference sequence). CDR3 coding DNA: TGTGCCAGCAGCTCACAGGGGTATGGAAATGGCTACACCTTC. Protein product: CASSSQGYGNGYTF.

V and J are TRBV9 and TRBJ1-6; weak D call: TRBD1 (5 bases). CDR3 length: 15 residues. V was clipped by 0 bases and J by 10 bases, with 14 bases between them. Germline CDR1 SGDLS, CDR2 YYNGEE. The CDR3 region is CASSVAAAGGSPLHF. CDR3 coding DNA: TGTGCCAGCAGCGTAGCCGCAGCGGGGGGGTCACCCCTCCACTTT.

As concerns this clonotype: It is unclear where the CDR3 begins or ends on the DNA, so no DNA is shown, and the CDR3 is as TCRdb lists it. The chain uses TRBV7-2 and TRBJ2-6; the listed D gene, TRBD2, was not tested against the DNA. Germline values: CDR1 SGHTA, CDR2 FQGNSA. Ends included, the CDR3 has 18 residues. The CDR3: CASSPTSGRFSGANVLTF.

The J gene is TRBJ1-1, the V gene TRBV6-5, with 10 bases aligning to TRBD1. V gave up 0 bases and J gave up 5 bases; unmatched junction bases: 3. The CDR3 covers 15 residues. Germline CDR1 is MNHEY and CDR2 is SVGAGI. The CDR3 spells CASSYSPGQGTEAFF. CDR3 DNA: TGTGCCAGCAGTTACTCCCCGGGACAGGGGACTGAAGCTTTCTTT.